This T cell receptor beta chain was captured in a study of T cell responses to AZD1222 COVID-19 vaccine. General study points: Just five to seven people given AZD1222 tested seropositive at baseline. Epitopes outside B.1.351 and B.1.1.7 mutated regions reportedly drew nearly half of spike TCRs. Repertoires were obtained solely post-peak T cell response.

In the case of this clone: Antigen: not known.

The CDR3 consists of 14 residues. The germline V gene has CDR1 MDHEN and CDR2 SYDVKM. V lost 5 bases and J 5 bases, leaving 13 bases between the germline ends. Sequenced by immunoSEQ multiplex PCR; TCRdb stores in-frame clones only, minus some. The sample yields roughly 200,000 clones, about nine tenths seen once. This TCR derives from an adult who received the AZD1222 COVID-19 vaccine. Specimen: peripheral blood, collected 28 days after the second AZD1222 dose. This chain joins TRBV28 and TRBJ2-4; a weak D match, TRBD2 (5 bases). For the CDR3, the DNA is TGTGCCAGCAGTCCTCTGGAGGATCAAAACATTCAGTACTTC. Protein product: CASSPLEDQNIQYF.